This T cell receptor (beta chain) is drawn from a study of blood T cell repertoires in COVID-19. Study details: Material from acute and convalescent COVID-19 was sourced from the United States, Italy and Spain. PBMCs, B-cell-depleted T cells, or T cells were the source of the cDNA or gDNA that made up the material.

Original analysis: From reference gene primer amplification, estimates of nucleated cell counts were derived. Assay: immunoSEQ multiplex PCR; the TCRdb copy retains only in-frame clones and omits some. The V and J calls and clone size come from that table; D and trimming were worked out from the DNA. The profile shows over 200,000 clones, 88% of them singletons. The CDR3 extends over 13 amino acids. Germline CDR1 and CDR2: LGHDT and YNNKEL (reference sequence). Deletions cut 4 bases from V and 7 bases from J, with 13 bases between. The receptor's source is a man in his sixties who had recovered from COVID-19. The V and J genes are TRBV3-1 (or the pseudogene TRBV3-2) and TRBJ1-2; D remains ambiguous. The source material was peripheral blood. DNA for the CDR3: TGTGCCAGCAGCCCGGAGTTTGGGTCTGGCTACACCTTC. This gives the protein CASSPEFGSGYTF.